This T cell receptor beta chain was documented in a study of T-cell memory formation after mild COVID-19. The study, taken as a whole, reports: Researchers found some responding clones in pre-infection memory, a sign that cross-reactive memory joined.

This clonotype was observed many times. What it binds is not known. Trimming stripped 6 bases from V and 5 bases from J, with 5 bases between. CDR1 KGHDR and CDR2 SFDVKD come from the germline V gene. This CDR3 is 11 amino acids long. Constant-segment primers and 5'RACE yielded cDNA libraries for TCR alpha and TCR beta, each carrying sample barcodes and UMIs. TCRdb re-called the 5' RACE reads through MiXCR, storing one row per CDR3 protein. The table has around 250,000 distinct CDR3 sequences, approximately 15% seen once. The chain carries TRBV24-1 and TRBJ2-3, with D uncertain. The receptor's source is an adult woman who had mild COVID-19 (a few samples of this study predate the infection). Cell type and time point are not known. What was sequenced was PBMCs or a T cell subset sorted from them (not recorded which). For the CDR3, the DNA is TGTGCCACCAGTTCCGGAGATACGCAGTATTTT. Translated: CATSSGDTQYF.